A selection of T cell receptor beta chains follows, all from one sample in a study of blood T cell repertoires in COVID-19. Using immunoSEQ multiplex PCR, the repertoire was profiled, and TCRdb retains in-frame clones only, with some absent. The table records about 120,000 clones, more than 70% of them present only once. The sample was peripheral blood. These receptor sequences come from a human donor in a cohort sampled during active COVID-19. The CDR3 runs from the conserved cysteine through the conserved F or W. A D gene is named only where the DNA matches it firmly. Size tells how often a clone was seen (once, few, many) or the class of an expanded clone, and some rows leave it out.

j_call: TRBJ2-7
v_call: TRBV29-1
clone_size: .
d_call: .
cdr3_aa: CSVEQGYEQYF
cdr3_nt: TGCAGCGTTGAACAGGGATACGAGCAGTACTTC

j_call: TRBJ1-5
v_call: TRBV18
clone_size: many
d_call: .
cdr3_aa: CASSPTLQGTNQPQHF
cdr3_nt: TGTGCCAGCTCACCCACGCTACAGGGAACCAATCAGCCCCAGCATTTT

j_call: TRBJ2-7
v_call: TRBV27
clone_size: .
d_call: TRBD2
cdr3_aa: CASLGRGAHEQYF
cdr3_nt: TGTGCCAGCCTAGGGCGGGGGGCTCACGAGCAGTACTTC

j_call: TRBJ2-1
v_call: TRBV6-5
clone_size: once
d_call: TRBD2
cdr3_aa: CASQRDQINEQFF
cdr3_nt: TGTGCCAGCCAGCGGGACCAGATCAATGAGCAGTTCTTC

j_call: TRBJ2-5
v_call: TRBV7-9
clone_size: .
d_call: TRBD1
cdr3_aa: CASSFDRDETQYF
cdr3_nt: TGTGCCAGCAGCTTTGACAGGGATGAGACCCAGTACTTC

j_call: TRBJ2-1
v_call: TRBV11-3
clone_size: .
d_call: TRBD2
cdr3_aa: CASSPPPAGVSFF
cdr3_nt: TGTGCCAGCAGCCCCCCTCCCGCGGGAGTGTCGTTCTTC

j_call: TRBJ1-1
v_call: TRBV3-1/TRBV3-2
clone_size: .
d_call: .
cdr3_aa: CASSQDRGGNTEAFF
cdr3_nt: TGTGCCAGCAGCCAAGATCGGGGAGGCAACACTGAAGCTTTCTTT

j_call: TRBJ1-2
v_call: TRBV7-9
clone_size: .
d_call: .
cdr3_aa: CASSQRRLPSSYTF
cdr3_nt: TGTGCCAGCAGCCAACGGCGGCTGCCGTCGAGCTACACCTTC

j_call: TRBJ2-1
v_call: TRBV13
clone_size: .
d_call: TRBD1
cdr3_aa: CASSPTSWGQAINEQFF
cdr3_nt: TGTGCCAGCAGCCCGACGTCCTGGGGACAGGCGATAAATGAGCAGTTCTTC

j_call: TRBJ1-4
v_call: TRBV27
clone_size: .
d_call: .
cdr3_aa: CATSVSLVTNEKLFF
cdr3_nt: TGTGCCACCTCAGTTTCCTTGGTAACTAATGAAAAACTGTTTTTT

j_call: TRBJ1-4
v_call: TRBV5-6
clone_size: once
d_call: .
cdr3_aa: CASSRTGSGEKLFF
cdr3_nt: TGTGCCAGCAGTCGCACAGGGTCTGGAGAAAAACTGTTTTTT

j_call: TRBJ1-1
v_call: TRBV6-5
clone_size: few
d_call: .
cdr3_aa: CASSQRISNTEAFF
cdr3_nt: TGTGCCAGCAGCCAGAGGATCTCGAACACTGAAGCTTTCTTT

j_call: TRBJ1-3
v_call: TRBV30
clone_size: few
d_call: TRBD1
cdr3_aa: CALDRDGNTIYF
cdr3_nt: TGTGCCTTGGACAGGGACGGAAACACCATATATTTT

j_call: TRBJ1-6
v_call: TRBV13
clone_size: few
d_call: TRBD1
cdr3_aa: CASSRAGAGGASPLHF
cdr3_nt: TGTGCCAGCAGCCGGGCCGGAGCAGGGGGCGCTTCACCCCTCCACTTT

j_call: TRBJ2-7
v_call: TRBV29-1
clone_size: .
d_call: TRBD1
cdr3_aa: CSAMGTGNNEQYF
cdr3_nt: TGCAGCGCGATGGGGACAGGGAACAACGAGCAGTACTTC

j_call: TRBJ2-3
v_call: TRBV3-1/TRBV3-2
clone_size: once
d_call: .
cdr3_aa: CASSQRSTDTQYF
cdr3_nt: TGTGCCAGCAGCCAGAGAAGCACAGATACGCAGTATTTT

j_call: TRBJ2-1
v_call: TRBV28
clone_size: .
d_call: TRBD2
cdr3_aa: CASSPGKLATYNEQFF
cdr3_nt: TGTGCCAGCAGTCCCGGAAAACTAGCGACCTACAATGAGCAGTTCTTC

j_call: TRBJ2-2
v_call: TRBV6-5
clone_size: .
d_call: TRBD2
cdr3_aa: CASGPLAGRGELFF
cdr3_nt: TGTGCCAGCGGGCCACTAGCGGGAAGGGGGGAGCTGTTTTTT

j_call: TRBJ2-1
v_call: TRBV19
clone_size: few
d_call: .
cdr3_aa: CASSIYPGNEQFF
cdr3_nt: TGTGCCAGTAGTATTTATCCGGGCAATGAGCAGTTCTTC

j_call: TRBJ2-7
v_call: TRBV13
clone_size: once
d_call: TRBD1
cdr3_aa: CASSPLGQGNEQYF
cdr3_nt: TGTGCCAGCAGCCCACTAGGACAGGGTAACGAGCAGTACTTC

j_call: TRBJ2-5
v_call: TRBV18
clone_size: .
d_call: TRBD1
cdr3_aa: CASSPGQGQETQYF
cdr3_nt: TGTGCCAGCTCGCCTGGACAGGGGCAAGAGACCCAGTACTTC

j_call: TRBJ1-5
v_call: TRBV6-5
clone_size: few
d_call: .
cdr3_aa: CASSYSRGQPQHF
cdr3_nt: TGTGCCAGCAGTTACTCCCGGGGTCAGCCCCAGCATTTT

j_call: TRBJ1-1
v_call: TRBV21-1
clone_size: .
d_call: .
cdr3_aa: CASSITGGYRERAEAFF
cdr3_nt: TGTGCCAGCAGCATTACAGGGGGGTACCGCGAACGGGCTGAAGCTTTCTTT

j_call: TRBJ2-7
v_call: TRBV6-5
clone_size: .
d_call: TRBD2
cdr3_aa: CASSYSKTSVFYEQYF
cdr3_nt: TGTGCCAGCAGTTACTCTAAGACTAGCGTGTTTTACGAGCAGTACTTC

j_call: TRBJ1-2
v_call: TRBV27
clone_size: .
d_call: .
cdr3_aa: CASSLSGDYGYTF
cdr3_nt: TGTGCCAGCAGTTTATCAGGGGACTATGGCTACACCTTC

j_call: TRBJ1-5
v_call: TRBV6-5
clone_size: .
d_call: .
cdr3_aa: CASSYGNTGGQPQHF
cdr3_nt: TGTGCCAGCAGTTACGGAAACACAGGCGGTCAGCCCCAGCATTTT

j_call: TRBJ1-2
v_call: TRBV19
clone_size: .
d_call: .
cdr3_aa: CASKSSYSGVIGYTF
cdr3_nt: TGTGCCAGTAAATCTTCATACAGCGGGGTAATTGGCTACACCTTC

j_call: TRBJ1-5
v_call: TRBV7-2
clone_size: .
d_call: .
cdr3_aa: CASTPGQLQPQHF
cdr3_nt: TGTGCCAGCACCCCCGGACAGCTTCAGCCCCAGCATTTT

j_call: TRBJ2-7
v_call: TRBV10-3
clone_size: once
d_call: TRBD2
cdr3_aa: CAISELAGGPSEQYF
cdr3_nt: TGTGCCATCAGTGAATTAGCGGGAGGGCCTTCGGAGCAGTACTTC

j_call: TRBJ1-1
v_call: TRBV4-1
clone_size: few
d_call: TRBD1
cdr3_aa: CASSKEGTVEAFF
cdr3_nt: TGCGCCAGCAGCAAAGAAGGGACAGTTGAAGCTTTCTTT

j_call: TRBJ1-1
v_call: TRBV5-1
clone_size: .
d_call: TRBD1
cdr3_aa: CASREGADTEAFF
cdr3_nt: TGCGCCAGCAGGGAGGGGGCGGACACTGAAGCTTTCTTT

j_call: TRBJ2-7
v_call: TRBV28
clone_size: .
d_call: TRBD1
cdr3_aa: CASSGQGLFEQYF
cdr3_nt: TGTGCCAGCAGCGGACAGGGGCTGTTTGAGCAGTACTTC

j_call: TRBJ2-1
v_call: TRBV6-2/TRBV6-3
clone_size: .
d_call: TRBD2
cdr3_aa: CASSWRGVAYNEQFF
cdr3_nt: TGTGCCAGCAGTTGGCGGGGGGTCGCCTACAATGAGCAGTTCTTC

j_call: TRBJ1-3
v_call: TRBV6-5
clone_size: .
d_call: .
cdr3_aa: CASRTGSGNTIYF
cdr3_nt: TGTGCCAGCAGGACAGGCTCTGGAAACACCATATATTTT

j_call: TRBJ1-1
v_call: TRBV10-3
clone_size: .
d_call: .
cdr3_aa: CAISEKPRDTEAFF
cdr3_nt: TGTGCCATCAGTGAAAAACCCCGAGACACTGAAGCTTTCTTT

j_call: TRBJ1-3
v_call: TRBV3-1/TRBV3-2
clone_size: .
d_call: .
cdr3_aa: CASSQDLSSGNTIYF
cdr3_nt: TGTGCCAGCAGCCAAGATCTGAGCTCTGGAAACACCATATATTTT

j_call: TRBJ2-7
v_call: TRBV11-1
clone_size: once
d_call: TRBD2
cdr3_aa: CASSAGTSGRASEQYF
cdr3_nt: TGTGCCAGCAGCGCCGGGACTAGCGGGAGGGCCAGCGAGCAGTACTTC

j_call: TRBJ2-7
v_call: TRBV11-2
clone_size: .
d_call: .
cdr3_aa: CASSLGQVGIAYEQYF
cdr3_nt: TGTGCCAGCAGCTTAGGGCAGGTTGGAATTGCCTACGAGCAGTACTTC

j_call: TRBJ1-6
v_call: TRBV6-6
clone_size: .
d_call: TRBD1
cdr3_aa: CASTPTGSSYNSPLHF
cdr3_nt: TGTGCCAGCACCCCGACAGGGAGCTCCTATAATTCACCCCTCCACTTT

j_call: TRBJ2-5
v_call: TRBV12-3/TRBV12-4
clone_size: .
d_call: .
cdr3_aa: CASSSDIGETQYF
cdr3_nt: TGTGCCAGCAGTTCAGACATCGGAGAGACCCAGTACTTC

j_call: TRBJ1-2
v_call: TRBV14
clone_size: .
d_call: .
cdr3_aa: CASSQTGTGDGYTF
cdr3_nt: TGTGCCAGCAGCCAAACAGGGACCGGGGATGGCTACACCTTC

j_call: TRBJ2-5
v_call: TRBV5-1
clone_size: .
d_call: TRBD1
cdr3_aa: CASSPTGSETQYF
cdr3_nt: TGCGCCAGCAGCCCGACAGGGTCTGAGACCCAGTACTTC

j_call: TRBJ2-7
v_call: TRBV9
clone_size: .
d_call: TRBD1
cdr3_aa: CASSGGQGYEQYF
cdr3_nt: TGTGCCAGCAGCGGCGGACAGGGCTACGAGCAGTACTTC

j_call: TRBJ2-7
v_call: TRBV13
clone_size: .
d_call: TRBD2
cdr3_aa: CASSLDSGLAGSYEQYF
cdr3_nt: TGTGCCAGCAGCTTAGATAGCGGGCTAGCGGGGTCCTACGAGCAGTACTTC

j_call: TRBJ1-4
v_call: TRBV4-1
clone_size: .
d_call: TRBD1
cdr3_aa: CASSLAGQGARLGSEKLFF
cdr3_nt: TGCGCCAGCAGCCTAGCGGGACAGGGGGCCAGGTTGGGGTCGGAAAAACTGTTTTTT

j_call: TRBJ1-1
v_call: TRBV9
clone_size: .
d_call: TRBD1
cdr3_aa: CASSPRQGGMNTEAFF
cdr3_nt: TGTGCCAGCAGCCCTCGACAGGGGGGGATGAACACTGAAGCTTTCTTT

j_call: TRBJ2-7
v_call: TRBV6-2/TRBV6-3
clone_size: .
d_call: .
cdr3_aa: CASSAGGMAGAYEQYF
cdr3_nt: TGTGCCAGCAGTGCAGGGGGGATGGCAGGGGCCTACGAGCAGTACTTC

j_call: TRBJ2-5
v_call: TRBV2
clone_size: once
d_call: TRBD2
cdr3_aa: CASSGGTSGGQETQYF
cdr3_nt: TGTGCCAGCAGTGGCGGGACTAGCGGGGGGCAAGAGACCCAGTACTTC

j_call: TRBJ1-3
v_call: TRBV9
clone_size: .
d_call: .
cdr3_aa: CASSVGDSGNTIYF
cdr3_nt: TGTGCCAGCAGCGTAGGAGACTCTGGAAACACCATATATTTT

j_call: TRBJ1-4
v_call: TRBV7-9
clone_size: .
d_call: TRBD1
cdr3_aa: CASSLRGQGVNEKLFF
cdr3_nt: TGTGCCAGCAGCTTACGAGGGCAGGGGGTCAATGAAAAACTGTTTTTT

j_call: TRBJ1-1
v_call: TRBV6-5
clone_size: .
d_call: .
cdr3_aa: CASKTGMNTEAFF
cdr3_nt: TGTGCCAGCAAAACAGGAATGAACACTGAAGCTTTCTTT

j_call: TRBJ1-1
v_call: TRBV28
clone_size: .
d_call: .
cdr3_aa: CASAGRPMNTEAFF
cdr3_nt: TGTGCCAGCGCAGGTAGGCCCATGAACACTGAAGCTTTCTTT

j_call: TRBJ2-7
v_call: TRBV4-2
clone_size: .
d_call: TRBD2
cdr3_aa: CASSRQGASGGLYEQYF
cdr3_nt: TGTGCCAGCAGCCGCCAAGGGGCTAGCGGGGGTCTGTACGAGCAGTACTTC

j_call: TRBJ1-1
v_call: TRBV11-2
clone_size: once
d_call: .
cdr3_aa: CASSFGRGTEAFF
cdr3_nt: TGTGCCAGCAGCTTTGGTAGGGGGACTGAAGCTTTCTTT

j_call: TRBJ1-2
v_call: TRBV18
clone_size: .
d_call: .
cdr3_aa: CASSPAAGANGYTF
cdr3_nt: TGTGCCAGCTCACCAGCGGCAGGGGCCAATGGCTACACCTTC

j_call: TRBJ1-2
v_call: TRBV7-9
clone_size: .
d_call: TRBD1
cdr3_aa: CASSLATGTVGGYTF
cdr3_nt: TGTGCCAGCAGCTTAGCGACCGGGACAGTTGGAGGCTACACCTTC

j_call: TRBJ2-3
v_call: TRBV27
clone_size: .
d_call: .
cdr3_aa: CATPLPVSSTDTQYF
cdr3_nt: TGTGCCACTCCCCTTCCGGTATCTAGCACAGATACGCAGTATTTT

j_call: TRBJ2-1
v_call: TRBV29-1
clone_size: .
d_call: TRBD2
cdr3_aa: CSVEGSSGSYNEQFF
cdr3_nt: TGCAGCGTTGAGGGGTCTAGCGGCTCCTACAATGAGCAGTTCTTC

j_call: TRBJ2-7
v_call: TRBV7-2
clone_size: .
d_call: .
cdr3_aa: CASSLGPASGGFSYEQYF
cdr3_nt: TGTGCCAGCAGCTTAGGCCCCGCGTCGGGGGGCTTCTCCTACGAGCAGTACTTC

j_call: TRBJ1-1
v_call: TRBV6-5
clone_size: .
d_call: .
cdr3_aa: CASSYSDGEEEAFF
cdr3_nt: TGTGCCAGCAGTTACTCTGATGGGGAGGAGGAAGCTTTCTTT